This T cell receptor beta chain emerged from a study of human T cells and chemical hapten exposure. Between the trimmed V and J ends, which lost 0 bases and 10 bases, there was a span of 12 bases. The CDR3 has 13 residues. The germline V gene has CDR1 DFQATT and CDR2 SNEGSKA (reference sequence). TCRdb used MiXCR to reprocess the RACE reads, holding one entry per CDR3 protein. The profile shows 300,000 to 400,000 distinct CDR3 sequences, 5.5% to 8% of them singletons. This clonotype was observed a handful of times. Indicated time point: patch test 1, 2 weeks after DPC sensitization. The treatment here: therapeutic diphenylcyclopropenone sensitization with weekly scalp DPC.

The sequenced sample was whole blood, obtained in connection with sensitization to the hapten diphenylcyclopropenone (DPC). The V and J genes are TRBV20-1 and TRBJ1-4, with D possibly being TRBD1 (5 bases). This TCR was recovered from a young woman with alopecia areata. Some clones in this sample may be carry-over from other donors' samples. The CDR3 bases are TGCAGTGCTAGAGAAGTCCGGACACCAAAACTGTTTTTT. It translates to CSAREVRTPKLFF.